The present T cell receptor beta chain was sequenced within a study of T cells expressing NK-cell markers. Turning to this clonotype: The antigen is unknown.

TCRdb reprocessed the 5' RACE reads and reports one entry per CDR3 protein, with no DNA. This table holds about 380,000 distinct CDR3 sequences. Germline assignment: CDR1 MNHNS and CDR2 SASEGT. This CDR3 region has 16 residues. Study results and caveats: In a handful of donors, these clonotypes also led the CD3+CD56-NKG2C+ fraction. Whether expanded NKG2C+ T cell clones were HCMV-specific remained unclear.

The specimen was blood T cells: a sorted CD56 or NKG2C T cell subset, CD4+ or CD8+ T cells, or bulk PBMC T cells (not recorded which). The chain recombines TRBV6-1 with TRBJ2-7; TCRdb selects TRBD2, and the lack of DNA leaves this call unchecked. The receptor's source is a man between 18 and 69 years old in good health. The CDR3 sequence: CASRSTGTRASYEQYF.